This entry is about one TCR beta chain. One end of the junction does not line up with germline, which may come from a read error. This entry belongs to a study of T cells after yellow fever vaccination. For the study at large: SMART-Seq v4 Ultra Low Input prepared the low-cell-number fractions.

General observations from the study: Though weaker, the secondary response peaked faster, on day 5 versus 15.

This CDR3 region has 13 residues. Germline V CDR1 and CDR2: DFQATT, SNEGSKA (reference sequence). By 5'RACE template switching, TCR cDNA was produced, with a universal primer site and UMIs added in the process. TCRdb ran MiXCR on the 5' RACE reads and lists one entry per CDR3 protein. The sample consists of 50,000 to 60,000 distinct CDR3 sequences, about 6.3% of them appearing once. The origin of this receptor is a man younger than 35 who received the YFV17D yellow fever vaccine. Sequenced here: CD8+ T cells not binding an NS4B(214-222) dextramer, sorted from PBMCs, sampled about 49 days after the first yellow fever vaccination. This chain joins TRBV20-1 and TRBJ2-7, with D perhaps assigned TRBD1 or TRBD2 (5 bases each). CDR3 sequence (DNA): TGCAGTGCTAGAGACAGGGAGTCCTACGAGCACTACTTC. It encodes CSARDRESYEHYF.